The rows below give T cell receptor beta chains drawn from one sample of a study of blood T cell repertoires in COVID-19. Clones were read by immunoSEQ multiplex PCR, and TCRdb kept only the in-frame ones, dropping some. The sample consists of around 180,000 clones, around 77% of them appearing once. Material: peripheral blood. These receptors all come from a man between 60 and 75 years old with active or convalescent COVID-19. Both conserved end residues are part of each CDR3. The order of the fields is D gene, clone size, V gene, J gene, CDR3 DNA, CDR3 protein. The D gene is left open where the match is weak. Clone size appears in some rows only: once, few, many, or a class for an expanded clone.

D: TRBD1; size: NA; V: TRBV18; J: TRBJ1-5; DNA: TGTGCCAGCTCACCCTCAGGGGGCGGCTATCAGCCCCAGCATTTT; CDR3: CASSPSGGGYQPQHF
D: NA; size: NA; V: TRBV15; J: TRBJ2-7; DNA: TGTGCCACCAGCAGAGATGCGGAAACCCCCTACGAGCAGTACTTC; CDR3: CATSRDAETPYEQYF
D: NA; size: NA; V: TRBV6-4; J: TRBJ2-3; DNA: TGTGCCAGCAGTGAGGATGGGACTCCCCCGGATACGCAGTATTTT; CDR3: CASSEDGTPPDTQYF
D: NA; size: once; V: TRBV28; J: TRBJ1-5; DNA: TGTGCCAGCAGTTTAAGCGGTCAGCCCCAGCATTTT; CDR3: CASSLSGQPQHF
D: TRBD1; size: NA; V: TRBV2; J: TRBJ1-2; DNA: TGTGCCAGCAGACGGGACAGGGGGCCCAACTATGGCTACACCTTC; CDR3: CASRRDRGPNYGYTF
D: NA; size: NA; V: TRBV5-1; J: TRBJ2-1; DNA: TGCGCCAGCAGCTTGGTGGGCGGGGTTTACAATGAGCAGTTCTTC; CDR3: CASSLVGGVYNEQFF
D: NA; size: NA; V: TRBV19; J: TRBJ2-2; DNA: TGTGCCAGTAGTATTTCCGCGGTTAACACCGGGGAGCTGTTTTTT; CDR3: CASSISAVNTGELFF
D: TRBD2; size: NA; V: TRBV9; J: TRBJ2-3; DNA: TGTGCCAGCAGCGTAGAGCCTTGGGGGGGGAGCACAGATACGCAGTATTTT; CDR3: CASSVEPWGGSTDTQYF
D: NA; size: once; V: TRBV2; J: TRBJ1-5; DNA: TGTGCCAGCAGTGGTACAAATAGCAATCAGCCCCAGCATTTT; CDR3: CASSGTNSNQPQHF
D: NA; size: NA; V: TRBV6-2/TRBV6-3; J: TRBJ1-1; DNA: TGTGCCAGCAGTTACAAGGTCGGGGGGTCGGACACTGAAGCTTTCTTT; CDR3: CASSYKVGGSDTEAFF
D: NA; size: NA; V: TRBV3-1/TRBV3-2; J: TRBJ1-4; DNA: TGTGCCAGCACTTCGGGGGGCTCTCGAGAAAAACTGTTTTTT; CDR3: CASTSGGSREKLFF
D: TRBD2; size: once; V: TRBV7-3; J: TRBJ2-7; DNA: TGTGCCAGCAGCTCCAGCGGGGGGAACGAGCAGTACTTC; CDR3: CASSSSGGNEQYF
D: TRBD2; size: few; V: TRBV7-2; J: TRBJ2-7; DNA: TGTGCCAGCAGCTACCCCCAGGCGGGAGGAAGATACGAGCAGTACTTC; CDR3: CASSYPQAGGRYEQYF
D: TRBD1; size: once; V: TRBV6-1; J: TRBJ1-1; DNA: TGTGCCAGCAGTGAAGGGGGGGCAGGGGGCACTGAAGCTTTCTTT; CDR3: CASSEGGAGGTEAFF
D: NA; size: NA; V: TRBV15; J: TRBJ1-2; DNA: TGTGCCACCAGCAGAGGTGGGGGCACGGGCTACACCTTC; CDR3: CATSRGGGTGYTF
D: NA; size: once; V: TRBV25-1; J: TRBJ1-6; DNA: TGTGCCAGCAGTGCAGGGGTGACAAGAAGTTATAATTCACCCCTCCACTTT; CDR3: CASSAGVTRSYNSPLHF
D: NA; size: NA; V: TRBV5-4; J: TRBJ1-1; DNA: TGTGCCAGCAGCTTGGAACAGGCCACTGAAGCTTTCTTT; CDR3: CASSLEQATEAFF
D: NA; size: NA; V: TRBV2; J: TRBJ2-1; DNA: TGTGCCAGCAGTGGGAGAAACTCCGTCAACAATGAGCAGTTCTTC; CDR3: CASSGRNSVNNEQFF
D: TRBD1; size: NA; V: TRBV4-1; J: TRBJ2-5; DNA: TGCGCCAGCAGCCAAACCGGGACAGCCCAAGAGACCCAGTACTTC; CDR3: CASSQTGTAQETQYF
D: NA; size: NA; V: TRBV5-4; J: TRBJ1-2; DNA: TGTGCCAGCAGCCCGGCGGCGGGGGCTGGTGGCTACACCTTC; CDR3: CASSPAAGAGGYTF
D: TRBD2; size: NA; V: TRBV6-2/TRBV6-3; J: TRBJ2-1; DNA: TGTGCCAGCAGTTACTCGTTAGCGGGAGGAAATGAGCAGTTCTTC; CDR3: CASSYSLAGGNEQFF
D: TRBD1; size: NA; V: TRBV28; J: TRBJ1-6; DNA: TGTGCCAGCAGTTCAACAGGGGGAGGGGGACCCCTCCACTTT; CDR3: CASSSTGGGGPLHF
D: TRBD1; size: NA; V: TRBV19; J: TRBJ2-7; DNA: TGTGCCAGTAGTAGGCGACAGGGCTCCTACGAGCAGTACTTC; CDR3: CASSRRQGSYEQYF
D: TRBD1; size: once; V: TRBV7-9; J: TRBJ1-5; DNA: TGTGCCAGCAGCTCCCAGGGAGACAGGGATCAGCCCCAGCATTTT; CDR3: CASSSQGDRDQPQHF
D: NA; size: NA; V: TRBV9; J: TRBJ1-2; DNA: TGTGCCAGCAGCGTTGCCGGAGTTAACTATGGCTACACCTTC; CDR3: CASSVAGVNYGYTF
D: TRBD1; size: NA; V: TRBV5-4; J: TRBJ2-7; DNA: TGTGCCAGCACTCCCCTGGGACAGCCCAGACATTACGAGCAGTACTTC; CDR3: CASTPLGQPRHYEQYF
D: TRBD2; size: NA; V: TRBV10-1; J: TRBJ2-1; DNA: TGCGCCAGCAGTGAGCCGAAAGCGGGACCACGACTGCACTCCAATGAGCAGTTCTTC; CDR3: CASSEPKAGPRLHSNEQFF
D: NA; size: NA; V: TRBV4-1; J: TRBJ2-3; DNA: TGCGCCAGCAGCCAGGCCCCTTCGTACACGCAGTATTTT; CDR3: CASSQAPSYTQYF
D: TRBD1; size: once; V: TRBV19; J: TRBJ1-1; DNA: TGTGCCAGTATACTCCGGGACAGATTGTACACTGAAGCTTTCTTT; CDR3: CASILRDRLYTEAFF
D: TRBD2; size: NA; V: TRBV28; J: TRBJ2-7; DNA: TGTGCCAGCAGTTTGGGGCTAGCGGGAGTTACCTACGAGCAGTACTTC; CDR3: CASSLGLAGVTYEQYF
D: NA; size: NA; V: TRBV28; J: TRBJ2-7; DNA: TGTGCCAGCAGAATGAGGGGGAGCTCCTACGAGCAGTACTTC; CDR3: CASRMRGSSYEQYF
D: TRBD2; size: few; V: TRBV30; J: TRBJ2-7; DNA: TGTGCCTGGAGGGGAGGGACTAGCGGGAGACGCGAGCAGTACTTC; CDR3: CAWRGGTSGRREQYF
D: TRBD1; size: NA; V: TRBV28; J: TRBJ1-2; DNA: TGTGCCAGCACCGACAACCAGGGGGCGGGCGGCTACACCTTC; CDR3: CASTDNQGAGGYTF
D: NA; size: NA; V: TRBV7-3; J: TRBJ2-1; DNA: TGTGCCAGCAGCCCCCCTAATGGCGGGATAAATGGGCAGTTCTTC; CDR3: CASSPPNGGINGQFF
D: NA; size: NA; V: TRBV21-1; J: TRBJ2-7; DNA: TGTGCCAGCTATCACCGGGACGGGAGCTTGAGGAAGCAGTACTTC; CDR3: CASYHRDGSLRKQYF
D: TRBD1; size: NA; V: TRBV24-1; J: TRBJ1-2; DNA: TGTGCCACGCAGGACAGGAACTATGGCTACACCTTC; CDR3: CATQDRNYGYTF
D: NA; size: NA; V: TRBV12-1; J: TRBJ2-1; DNA: TGTGCCAGCAGCTTTGGAGGGAACCTCTACAATGAGCAGTTCTTC; CDR3: CASSFGGNLYNEQFF
D: NA; size: NA; V: TRBV27; J: TRBJ2-5; DNA: TGTGCCAGCTCCCCCCGGGGGTGGGAGGGGGTAGAGACCCAGTACTTC; CDR3: CASSPRGWEGVETQYF
D: NA; size: NA; V: TRBV4-1; J: TRBJ2-5; DNA: TGCGCCAGCAGCCAAGGACCTCAGGGTTTGGAGACCCAGTACTTC; CDR3: CASSQGPQGLETQYF
D: NA; size: many; V: TRBV10-3; J: TRBJ1-1; DNA: TGTGCCATCAGTTACTCGTCTATGAACACTGAAGCTTTCTTT; CDR3: CAISYSSMNTEAFF
D: TRBD1; size: NA; V: TRBV29-1; J: TRBJ2-1; DNA: TGCAGCTCATCCCGGGACAGGGGGCTCGATGAGCAGTTCTTC; CDR3: CSSSRDRGLDEQFF
D: TRBD2; size: NA; V: TRBV18; J: TRBJ2-5; DNA: TGTGCCAGCTCACTTATAGCGGGAGAACGTCAAGAGACCCAGTACTTC; CDR3: CASSLIAGERQETQYF
D: NA; size: few; V: TRBV18; J: TRBJ1-5; DNA: TGTGCCAGCGCCGCAGGGGGCAATCAGCCCCAGCATTTT; CDR3: CASAAGGNQPQHF
D: TRBD1; size: NA; V: TRBV2; J: TRBJ1-6; DNA: TGTGCCAGCAATACCGGGACAGGGCCTAATTCACCCCTCCACTTT; CDR3: CASNTGTGPNSPLHF
D: NA; size: NA; V: TRBV6-2/TRBV6-3; J: TRBJ1-1; DNA: TGTGCCAGCACCCCAAGGGGGGGAAGAACTGAAGCTTTCTTT; CDR3: CASTPRGGRTEAFF
D: NA; size: NA; V: TRBV9; J: TRBJ2-3; DNA: TGTGCCAGCAGCGTAGCTCCGGACCGAGGGGATACGCAGTATTTT; CDR3: CASSVAPDRGDTQYF
D: NA; size: NA; V: TRBV6-6; J: TRBJ2-3; DNA: TGTGCCAGCGGGTCGGGACTTCTCACAGATACGCAGTATTTT; CDR3: CASGSGLLTDTQYF
D: NA; size: NA; V: TRBV28; J: TRBJ1-3; DNA: TGTGCCAGCAGCACTCAGGACAGAAACACCATATATTTT; CDR3: CASSTQDRNTIYF
D: NA; size: NA; V: TRBV4-3; J: TRBJ2-3; DNA: TGCGCCAGCAGCCAAGCAATCCGGGCCTCGGGAAGCACAGATACGCAGTATTTT; CDR3: CASSQAIRASGSTDTQYF
D: TRBD2; size: NA; V: TRBV27; J: TRBJ2-3; DNA: TGTGCCAGCAGTTTCACTTACAGACTAGCGGGAGGGAAAGATACGCAGTATTTT; CDR3: CASSFTYRLAGGKDTQYF
D: NA; size: NA; V: TRBV19; J: TRBJ1-2; DNA: TGTGCCAGTAGTATCTTTGGGGACATCGGCTACACCTTC; CDR3: CASSIFGDIGYTF
D: NA; size: NA; V: TRBV30; J: TRBJ1-2; DNA: TGTGCCTGGAGTAGAGACAGACCCTATGGCTACACCTTC; CDR3: CAWSRDRPYGYTF
D: TRBD2; size: many; V: TRBV29-1; J: TRBJ2-1; DNA: TGCAGCGTTGACTACAGGACTAGCGGCTACAATGAGCAGTTCTTC; CDR3: CSVDYRTSGYNEQFF